Listed below are T cell receptor beta chains from one sample, sequenced in a study of regulatory T cells in long-lasting Graves disease. TCRdb called the multiplex PCR reads again in MiXCR, with one record for every CDR3 protein. Found here are about 620,000 distinct CDR3 sequences, roughly 15% of them singletons; the top ten hold approximately 18%. This same sample was also taken into another study, of T cells in Graves' hyperthyroidism and ophthalmopathy.

This material consisted of peripheral blood mononuclear cells (PBMCs), taken at new diagnosis, from a patient treated with antithyroid drugs. The receptors originated from a woman in her 30s with Graves disease. The CDR3 runs from the conserved cysteine through the conserved F or W. The order of the fields is D gene, J gene, clone size, V gene, CDR3 DNA, CDR3 protein. D genes are given only for firm matches. The size field is filled for only some rows; it gives once, few, many or a size class.

NA	TRBJ2-1	many	TRBV6-2/TRBV6-3	TGTGCCAGCAAGGGTATCGGGTCCTACAATGAGCAGTTCTTC	CASKGIGSYNEQFF
TRBD1	TRBJ2-1	NA	TRBV2	TGTGCCAGCAGCCCTAGACAGGGGGCTGGGTGGAAGGAGCAGTTCTTC	CASSPRQGAGWKEQFF
NA	TRBJ2-7	many	TRBV28	TGTGCCAGCAGGAGAGGAGCCTACGAGCAGTACTTC	CASRRGAYEQYF
NA	TRBJ2-2	NA	TRBV5-6	TGTGCCAGCAGCTCCAGGGAAATCCCCGGGGAGCTGTTTTTT	CASSSREIPGELFF
NA	TRBJ2-1	many	TRBV28	TGTGCCAGCAGTTTGGAGGACACGTACAATGAGCAGTTCTTC	CASSLEDTYNEQFF
TRBD1	TRBJ1-2	few	TRBV20-1	TGCAGTGCTAGATTTATGGGCGACAGGGAGAGCCTGGGCTACACCTTC	CSARFMGDRESLGYTF
TRBD2	TRBJ2-3	few	TRBV7-9	TGTGCCAGCAGCCGAACGACTAGCGGGAGCACAGATACGCAGTATTTT	CASSRTTSGSTDTQYF
TRBD2	TRBJ2-7	NA	TRBV5-1	TGCGCCAGCAGCTTGGCCGAAGGGGGACTAGCGGGGCCCGGCTACGAGCAGTACTTC	CASSLAEGGLAGPGYEQYF
NA	TRBJ2-3	many	TRBV7-3	TGTGCCAGCAGCCCGGGTGGGCCACTCGGGGGTACGCAGTATTTT	CASSPGGPLGGTQYF
NA	TRBJ2-3	NA	TRBV14	TGTGCCAGCAGCCGCGGGGTCCGGAGGGGCACAGATACGCAGTATTTT	CASSRGVRRGTDTQYF
NA	TRBJ1-1	few	TRBV19	TGTGCCAGTAGTGCACCCCGAAGGCGGGACACTGAAGCTTTCTTT	CASSAPRRRDTEAFF
TRBD2	TRBJ2-2	few	TRBV5-8	TGTGCCAGCAGCTTTGCAGCGGGAGGAGTCACCGGGGAGCTGTTTTTT	CASSFAAGGVTGELFF
NA	TRBJ2-3	many	TRBV20-1	TGCAGTGCTAGAGGGATTAGCTTCGGCACAGATACGCAGTATTTT	CSARGISFGTDTQYF
NA	TRBJ1-1	many	TRBV11-2	TGTGCCAGCAGCTTAGGGGGTCACGCTAACACTGAAGCTTTCTTT	CASSLGGHANTEAFF
NA	TRBJ1-2	many	TRBV2	TGTGCCAGCAGTGAAGCGAGGAACAGGGCAGTTGGCTACACCTTC	CASSEARNRAVGYTF
NA	TRBJ1-4	few	TRBV6-4	TGTGCCAGCAGTGAGGGTGGGTTTTCGGAAAAACTGTTTTTT	CASSEGGFSEKLFF
NA	TRBJ2-7	NA	TRBV30	TGTGCCTGGGGAGGGGACTGGGACTACGAGCAGTACTTC	CAWGGDWDYEQYF
NA	TRBJ2-7	many	TRBV29-1	TGCAGCGTTGAGGGCGTCGGGACAAGACCTTACGAGCAGTACTTC	CSVEGVGTRPYEQYF
NA	TRBJ2-2	once	TRBV5-1	TGCGCCAGCCTAATCCTACCCGGAGCAACCGGGGAGCTGTTTTTT	CASLILPGATGELFF
NA	TRBJ1-2	many	TRBV7-9	TGTGCCAGCAGCCCTATCTTAGCGGGAGGGTATGGCTACACCTTC	CASSPILAGGYGYTF
TRBD1	TRBJ2-7	NA	TRBV7-2	TGTGCCAGCAGTTCATTCCGGGACAGGGGGACCTACGAGCAGTACTTC	CASSSFRDRGTYEQYF
TRBD1	TRBJ1-2	few	TRBV6-1	TGTGCCAGCAGTCCAAGGGGGCTTGGCTACACCTTC	CASSPRGLGYTF
TRBD1	TRBJ2-7	few	TRBV7-9	TGTGCCAGCAGCTTAGATCCGGGACAGGGGGCACGGTACTTC	CASSLDPGQGARYF
NA	TRBJ2-7	NA	TRBV29-1	TGCAGCACCTGGGACAATGAAAACCGAGAGCAGTACTTC	CSTWDNENREQYF
TRBD1	TRBJ1-2	many	TRBV6-1	TGTGCCAGCAGTCAGCCTTCAGGGGGTGGCTACACCTTC	CASSQPSGGGYTF
NA	TRBJ1-1	NA	TRBV7-2	TGTGCCAACAGTAGGGGGACTGAAGCTTTCTTT	CANSRGTEAFF
NA	TRBJ1-3	few	TRBV15	TGTGCCACCAGCAGAGGTCCAGTCTTCTCTGGAAACACCATATATTTT	CATSRGPVFSGNTIYF
NA	TRBJ1-3	many	TRBV6-2/TRBV6-3	TGTGCCAGCAGTTACGACAGGAGCTCTGGAAACACCATATATTTT	CASSYDRSSGNTIYF
NA	TRBJ2-3	few	TRBV25-1	TGTGCCAGCAGTGAAGGACCCACGGATACGCAGTATTTT	CASSEGPTDTQYF
NA	TRBJ2-2	few	TRBV27	TGTGCCAGCAGCATCGGGGGGGAGCTGTTTTTT	CASSIGGELFF
NA	TRBJ2-3	many	TRBV7-2	TGTGCCAGCAGCACCACGGAGGCGGATACGCAGTATTTT	CASSTTEADTQYF
NA	TRBJ1-4	NA	TRBV18	TGTGCCAGCTCACCCAACACGTTGCTTGCAACTAATGAAAAACTGTTTTTT	CASSPNTLLATNEKLFF
TRBD1	TRBJ2-5	few	TRBV24-1	TGTGCCACCAGTGAACATGGGACAGGGAGAGAGACCCAGTACTTC	CATSEHGTGRETQYF
NA	TRBJ1-1	NA	TRBV15	TGTGCCACCAGCACAAGTGACAGTCCTGAAGCTTTCTTT	CATSTSDSPEAFF
TRBD1	TRBJ1-2	NA	TRBV7-9	TGTGCCAGCAGCTTAATGGGGACAGGGGACGGCTACACCTTC	CASSLMGTGDGYTF
NA	TRBJ2-5	NA	TRBV7-9	TGTGCCAGCGGCCCAAAAGCGTGGGCCCAAGAGACCCAGTACTTC	CASGPKAWAQETQYF
NA	TRBJ1-2	few	TRBV3-1	TGTGCCAGCAGCCAAAGCGCCTCGCCGGTAGCTAACTATGGCTACACCTTC	CASSQSASPVANYGYTF
NA	TRBJ2-5	few	TRBV4-2	TGTGCCAGCAGCCAAGGGGGGACCCAAGAGACCCAGTACTTC	CASSQGGTQETQYF
TRBD2	TRBJ2-1	NA	TRBV6-2/TRBV6-3	TGTGCCAGCAGTTACCCGGGACTAGCCGATGAGCAGTTCTTC	CASSYPGLADEQFF
NA	TRBJ2-1	few	TRBV19	TGTGCCAGTAGTACAACCCCCGGGACTTCCAATGAGCAGTTCTTC	CASSTTPGTSNEQFF
NA	TRBJ2-3	many	TRBV11-2	TGTGCCAGCAGCCTTGGGGGTGAGACAGATACGCAGTATTTT	CASSLGGETDTQYF
NA	TRBJ2-3	many	TRBV20-1	TGCAGTGCTAGGCCAACAGAGAAGCTCACAAATACGCAGTATTTT	CSARPTEKLTNTQYF
NA	TRBJ1-2	NA	TRBV3-1	TGTGCCAGCAGCCAAGAACTGACAAGCTATGGCTACACCTTC	CASSQELTSYGYTF
TRBD2	TRBJ2-2	few	TRBV28	TGTGCCAGCAGTTTTATTCGGGGGGGAGCCGGGGAGCTGTTTTTT	CASSFIRGGAGELFF
TRBD2	TRBJ2-2	NA	TRBV19	TGTGCCAGTAGTATAGCCTCACTAGCGGGAGTGACCGGGGAGCTGTTTTTT	CASSIASLAGVTGELFF
NA	TRBJ1-1	NA	TRBV7-6	TGTGCCAGCATCCCGGGCGGGGGGCCAAACACTGAAGCTTTCTTC	CASIPGGGPNTEAFF
NA	TRBJ2-7	few	TRBV3-1	TGTGCCAGCAGCCCACCCTCAGGTCAGGCCCGCGAGCAGTACTTC	CASSPPSGQAREQYF
NA	TRBJ1-1	many	TRBV28	TGTGCCAGCAGTGGCGACAGCCTGAACACTGAAGCTTTCTTT	CASSGDSLNTEAFF